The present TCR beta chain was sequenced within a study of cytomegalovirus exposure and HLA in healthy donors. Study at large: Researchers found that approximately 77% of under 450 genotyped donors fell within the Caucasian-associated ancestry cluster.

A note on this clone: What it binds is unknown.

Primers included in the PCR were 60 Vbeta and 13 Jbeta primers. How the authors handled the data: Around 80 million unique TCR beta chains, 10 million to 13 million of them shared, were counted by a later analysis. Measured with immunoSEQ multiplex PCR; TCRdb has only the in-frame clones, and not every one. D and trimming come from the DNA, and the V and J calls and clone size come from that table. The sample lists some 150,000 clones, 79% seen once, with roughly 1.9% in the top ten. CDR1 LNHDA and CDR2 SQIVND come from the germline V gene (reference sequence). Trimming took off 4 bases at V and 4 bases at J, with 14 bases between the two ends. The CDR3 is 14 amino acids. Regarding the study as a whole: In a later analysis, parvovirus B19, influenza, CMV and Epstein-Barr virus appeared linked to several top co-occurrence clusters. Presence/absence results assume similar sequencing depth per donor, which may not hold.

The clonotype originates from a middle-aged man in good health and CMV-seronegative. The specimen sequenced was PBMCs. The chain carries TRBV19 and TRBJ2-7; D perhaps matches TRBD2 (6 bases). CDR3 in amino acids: CASSTPGLRYEQYF. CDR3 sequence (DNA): TGTGCCAGTAGTACTCCGGGACTCCGATACGAGCAGTACTTC.